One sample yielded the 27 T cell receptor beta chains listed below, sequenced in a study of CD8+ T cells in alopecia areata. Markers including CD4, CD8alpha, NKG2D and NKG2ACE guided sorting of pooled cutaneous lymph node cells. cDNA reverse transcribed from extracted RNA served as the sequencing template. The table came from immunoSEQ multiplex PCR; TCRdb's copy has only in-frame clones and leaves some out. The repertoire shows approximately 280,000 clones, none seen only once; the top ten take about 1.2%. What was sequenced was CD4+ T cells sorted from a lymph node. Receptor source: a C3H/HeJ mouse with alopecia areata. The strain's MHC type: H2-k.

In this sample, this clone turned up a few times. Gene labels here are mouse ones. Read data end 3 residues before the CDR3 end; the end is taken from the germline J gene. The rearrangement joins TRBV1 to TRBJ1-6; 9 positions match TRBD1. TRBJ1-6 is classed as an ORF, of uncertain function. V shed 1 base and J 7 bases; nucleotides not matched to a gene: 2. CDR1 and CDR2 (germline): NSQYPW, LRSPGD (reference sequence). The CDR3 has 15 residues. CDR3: CTCSAGTGENSPLYF. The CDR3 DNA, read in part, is TGCACCTGCAGTGCAGGGACAGGGGAGAATTCGCCC.

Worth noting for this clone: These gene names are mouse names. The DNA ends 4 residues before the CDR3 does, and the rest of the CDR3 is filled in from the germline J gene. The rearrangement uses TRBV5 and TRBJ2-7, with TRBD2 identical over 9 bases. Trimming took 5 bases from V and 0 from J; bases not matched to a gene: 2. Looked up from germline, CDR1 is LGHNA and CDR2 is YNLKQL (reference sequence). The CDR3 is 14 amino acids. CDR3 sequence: CASSRLGDSYEQYF. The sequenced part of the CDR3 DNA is TGTGCCAGCAGCAGACTGGGGGACTCCTAT.

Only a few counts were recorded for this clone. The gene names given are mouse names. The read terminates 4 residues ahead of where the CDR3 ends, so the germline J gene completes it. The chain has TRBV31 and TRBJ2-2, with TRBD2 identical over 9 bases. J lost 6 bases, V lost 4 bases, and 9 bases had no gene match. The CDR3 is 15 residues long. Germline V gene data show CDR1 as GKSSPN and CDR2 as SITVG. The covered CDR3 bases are TGTGCCTGGACCCCTCAACTGGGGGGCGCCGGG. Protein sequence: CAWTPQLGGAG. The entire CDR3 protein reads CAWTPQLGGAGQLYF.

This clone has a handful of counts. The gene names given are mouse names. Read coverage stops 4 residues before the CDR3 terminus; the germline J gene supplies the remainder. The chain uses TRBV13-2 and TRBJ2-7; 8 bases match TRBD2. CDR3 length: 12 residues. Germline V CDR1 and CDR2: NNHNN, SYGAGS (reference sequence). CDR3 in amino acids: CASVTGGYEQYF. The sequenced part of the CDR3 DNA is TGTGCCAGCGTCACTGGGGGTTAT.

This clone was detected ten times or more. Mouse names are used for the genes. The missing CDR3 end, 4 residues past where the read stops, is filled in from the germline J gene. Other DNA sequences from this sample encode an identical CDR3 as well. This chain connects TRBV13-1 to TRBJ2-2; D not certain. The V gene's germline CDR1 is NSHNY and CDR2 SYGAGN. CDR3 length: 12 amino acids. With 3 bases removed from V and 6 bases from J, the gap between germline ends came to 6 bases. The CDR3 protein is CASSGLPGQLYF. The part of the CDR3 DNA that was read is TGTGCCAGCAGTGGTCTTCCCGGG.

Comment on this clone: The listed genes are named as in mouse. CDR3 sequence: CTCSAAGGISYEQYF. CDR3 bases read: TGCACCTGCAGTGCAGCCGGGGGGATCTCCTAT. The V and J genes are TRBV1 and TRBJ2-7; D may be TRBD2 (6 bases). The observed sequence ends 4 residues before the CDR3 terminus, with the missing tail filled in from the germline J gene. Per the germline V gene, CDR1 is NSQYPW and CDR2 is LRSPGD (reference sequence). CDR3 length: 15 amino acids. Trimming shortened V by 1 base and J by 0 bases, and 10 bases separated the two germline ends.

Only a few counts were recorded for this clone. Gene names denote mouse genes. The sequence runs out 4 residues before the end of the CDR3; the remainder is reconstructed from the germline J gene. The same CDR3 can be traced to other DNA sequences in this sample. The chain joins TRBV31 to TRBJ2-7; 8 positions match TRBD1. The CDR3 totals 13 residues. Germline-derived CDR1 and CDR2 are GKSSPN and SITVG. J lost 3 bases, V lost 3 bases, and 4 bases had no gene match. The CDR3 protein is CAWSLQGGYEQYF. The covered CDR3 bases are TGTGCCTGGAGCTTACAGGGGGGCTAT.

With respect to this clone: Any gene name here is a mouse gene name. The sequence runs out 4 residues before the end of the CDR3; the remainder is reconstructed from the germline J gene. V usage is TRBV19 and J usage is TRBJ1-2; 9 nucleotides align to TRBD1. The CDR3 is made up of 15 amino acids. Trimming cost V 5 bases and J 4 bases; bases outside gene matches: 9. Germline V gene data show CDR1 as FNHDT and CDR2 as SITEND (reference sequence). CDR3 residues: CASRPSGTGISDYTF. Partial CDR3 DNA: TGTGCCAGCAGGCCATCCGGGACAGGGATCTCC.

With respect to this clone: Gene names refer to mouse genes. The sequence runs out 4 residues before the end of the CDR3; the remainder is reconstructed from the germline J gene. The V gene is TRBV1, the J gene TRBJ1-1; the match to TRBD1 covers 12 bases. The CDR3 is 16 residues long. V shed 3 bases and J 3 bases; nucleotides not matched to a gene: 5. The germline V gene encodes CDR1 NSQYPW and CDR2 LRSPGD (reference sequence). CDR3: CTCSAGTGGADTEVFF. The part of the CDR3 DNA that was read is TGCACCTGCAGTGCGGGGACAGGGGGCGCGGACACA.

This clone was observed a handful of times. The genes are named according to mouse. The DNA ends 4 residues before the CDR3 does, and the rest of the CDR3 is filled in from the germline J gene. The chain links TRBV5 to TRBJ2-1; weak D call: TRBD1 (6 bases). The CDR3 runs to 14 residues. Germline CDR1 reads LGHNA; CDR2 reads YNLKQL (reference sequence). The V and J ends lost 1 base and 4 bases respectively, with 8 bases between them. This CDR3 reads CASSQVGQYAEQFF. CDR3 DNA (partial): TGTGCCAGCAGCCAAGTGGGACAATATGCT.

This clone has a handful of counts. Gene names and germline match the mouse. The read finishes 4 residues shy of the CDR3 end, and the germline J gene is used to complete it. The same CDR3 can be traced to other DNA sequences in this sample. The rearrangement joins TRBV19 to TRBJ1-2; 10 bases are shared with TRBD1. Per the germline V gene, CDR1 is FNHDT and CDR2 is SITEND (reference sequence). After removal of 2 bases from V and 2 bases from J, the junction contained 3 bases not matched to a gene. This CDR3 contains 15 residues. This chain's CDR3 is CASSIPGQGNSDYTF. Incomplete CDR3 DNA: TGTGCCAGCAGTATTCCGGGACAGGGGAACTCC.

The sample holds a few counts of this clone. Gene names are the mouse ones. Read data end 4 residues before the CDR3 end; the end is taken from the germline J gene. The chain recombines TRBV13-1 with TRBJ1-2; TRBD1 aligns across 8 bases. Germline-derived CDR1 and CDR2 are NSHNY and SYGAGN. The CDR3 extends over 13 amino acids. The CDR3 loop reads CASSGPGQGDYTF. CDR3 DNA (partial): TGTGCCAGCAGTGGCCCTGGACAGGGC.

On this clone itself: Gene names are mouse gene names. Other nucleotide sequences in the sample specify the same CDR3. The part of the CDR3 DNA that was read is TGCACCTGCAGTGCCGGACAGGGGAACACCGGG. Residues: CTCSAGQGNTG. The whole CDR3 is CTCSAGQGNTGQLYF. V and J are TRBV1 and TRBJ2-2, with 9 bases aligning to TRBD1. The read ends 4 residues shy of where the CDR3 ends; the end is completed using the germline J gene. Looked up from germline, CDR1 is NSQYPW and CDR2 is LRSPGD (reference sequence). V lost 3 bases, J lost 2 bases, and 1 base stayed unmatched. CDR3 length: 15 residues.

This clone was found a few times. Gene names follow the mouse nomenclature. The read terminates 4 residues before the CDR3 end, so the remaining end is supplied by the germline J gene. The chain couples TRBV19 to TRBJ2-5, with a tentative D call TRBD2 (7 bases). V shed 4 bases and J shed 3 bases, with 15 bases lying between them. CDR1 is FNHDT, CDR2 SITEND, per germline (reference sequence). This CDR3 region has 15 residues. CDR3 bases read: TGTGCCAGCAGTCCCCCGGGGGGCGAGCAAGAC. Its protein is CASSPPGGEQD. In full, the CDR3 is CASSPPGGEQDTQYF.

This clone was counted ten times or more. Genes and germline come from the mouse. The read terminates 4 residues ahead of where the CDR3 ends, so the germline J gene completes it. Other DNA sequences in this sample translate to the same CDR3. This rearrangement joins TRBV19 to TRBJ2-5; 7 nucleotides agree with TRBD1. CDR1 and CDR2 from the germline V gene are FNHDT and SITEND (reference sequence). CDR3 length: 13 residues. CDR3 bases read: TGTGCCAGCAGTATAAACAGGGGAGAC. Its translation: CASSINRGD. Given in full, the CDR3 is CASSINRGDTQYF. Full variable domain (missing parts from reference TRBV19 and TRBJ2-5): GGIITQTPKFLIGQEGQKLTLKCQQNFNHDTMYWYRQDSGKGLRLIYYSITENDLQKGDLSEGYDASREKKSSFSLTVTSAQKNEMAVFLCASSINRGDTQYFGPGTRLLVL.

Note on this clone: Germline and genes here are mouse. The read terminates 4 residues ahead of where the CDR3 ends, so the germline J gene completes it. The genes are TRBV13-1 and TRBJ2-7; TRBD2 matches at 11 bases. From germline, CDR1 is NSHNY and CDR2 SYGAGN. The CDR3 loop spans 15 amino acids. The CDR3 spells CASSEPGLGEYEQYF. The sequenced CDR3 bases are TGTGCCAGCAGTGAACCGGGACTGGGGGAATAT.

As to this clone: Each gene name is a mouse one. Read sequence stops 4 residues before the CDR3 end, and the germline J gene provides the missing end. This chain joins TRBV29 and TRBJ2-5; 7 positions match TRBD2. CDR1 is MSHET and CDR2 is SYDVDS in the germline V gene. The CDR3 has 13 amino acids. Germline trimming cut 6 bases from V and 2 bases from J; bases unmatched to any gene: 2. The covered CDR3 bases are TGTGCTAGCAGGCGGGGGGGCCAAGAC. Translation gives CASRRGGQD. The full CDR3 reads CASRRGGQDTQYF.

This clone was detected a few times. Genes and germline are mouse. The part of the CDR3 DNA that was read is TGTGCCAGCAGTTTAAGGCTGGGGGGGCATCAAGAC. This codes for CASSLRLGGHQD. The complete CDR3 reads CASSLRLGGHQDTQYF. V is TRBV14 and J is TRBJ2-5, with TRBD2 identical over 10 bases. The CDR3 end is not reached by the read, which stops 4 residues before it; the germline J gene fills it in. Germline CDR1 reads SGHDT; CDR2 reads FRDEAV. After removal of 2 bases from V and 3 bases from J, the junction contained 6 bases not matched to a gene. This CDR3 is 16 amino acids long. The whole variable domain, remainder taken from reference TRBV14 and TRBJ2-5, is EAGVTQSPRYAVLQEGQAVSFWCDPISGHDTLYWYQQPRDQGPQLLVYFRDEAVIDNSQLPSDRFSAVRPKGTNSTLKIQSAKQGDTATYLCASSLRLGGHQDTQYFGPGTRLLVL.

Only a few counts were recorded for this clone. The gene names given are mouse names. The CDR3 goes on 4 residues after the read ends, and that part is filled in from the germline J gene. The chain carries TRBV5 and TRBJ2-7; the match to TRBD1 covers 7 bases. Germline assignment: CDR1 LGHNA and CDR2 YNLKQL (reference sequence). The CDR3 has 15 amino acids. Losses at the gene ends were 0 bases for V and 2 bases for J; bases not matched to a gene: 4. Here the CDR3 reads CASSQDAQGAYEQYF. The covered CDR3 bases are TGTGCCAGCAGCCAAGATGCCCAGGGGGCCTAT.

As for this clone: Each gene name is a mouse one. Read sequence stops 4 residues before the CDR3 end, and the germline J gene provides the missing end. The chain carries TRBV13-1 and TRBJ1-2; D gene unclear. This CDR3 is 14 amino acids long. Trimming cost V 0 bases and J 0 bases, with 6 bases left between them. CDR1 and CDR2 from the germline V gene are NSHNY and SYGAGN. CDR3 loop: CASSDVQTNSDYTF. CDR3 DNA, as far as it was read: TGTGCCAGCAGTGATGTCCAGACAAACTCC.

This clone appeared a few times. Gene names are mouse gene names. The CDR3 DNA, read in part, is TGTGCCAGCTCTCTCCAGGGACAGGGAGGAGAC. Its translation: CASSLQGQGGD. The CDR3 in its entirety is CASSLQGQGGDTQYF. The chain has TRBV12-2 and TRBJ2-5, with TRBD1 matching 9 bases. Read data end 4 residues before the CDR3 end; the end is taken from the germline J gene. CDR1 and CDR2 (germline): SGHLS, HYDKME. The CDR3 sequence is 15 residues long.

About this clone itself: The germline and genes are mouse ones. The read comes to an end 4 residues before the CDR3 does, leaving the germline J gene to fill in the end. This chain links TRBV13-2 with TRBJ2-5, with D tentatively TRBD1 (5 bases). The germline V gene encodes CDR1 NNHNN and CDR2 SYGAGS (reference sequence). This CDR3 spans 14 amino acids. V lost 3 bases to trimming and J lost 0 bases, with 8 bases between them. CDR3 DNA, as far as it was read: TGTGCCAGCGGTGGGACAATTAACCAAGAC. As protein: CASGGTINQD. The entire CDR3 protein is CASGGTINQDTQYF.

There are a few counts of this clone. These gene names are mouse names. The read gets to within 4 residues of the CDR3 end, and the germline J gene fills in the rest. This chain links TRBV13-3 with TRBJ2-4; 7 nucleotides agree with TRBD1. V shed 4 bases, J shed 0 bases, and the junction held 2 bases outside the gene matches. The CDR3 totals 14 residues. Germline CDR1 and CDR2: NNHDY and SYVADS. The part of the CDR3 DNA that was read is TGTGCCAGCAGTCACAGGGGTAGTCAAAAC. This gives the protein CASSHRGSQN. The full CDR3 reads CASSHRGSQNTLYF. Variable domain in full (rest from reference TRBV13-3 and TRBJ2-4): EAAVTQSPRSKVAVTGGKVTLSCHQTNNHDYMYWYRQDTGHGLRLIHYSYVADSTEKGDIPDGYKASRPSQENFSLILELASLSQTAVYFCASSHRGSQNTLYFGAGTRLSVL.

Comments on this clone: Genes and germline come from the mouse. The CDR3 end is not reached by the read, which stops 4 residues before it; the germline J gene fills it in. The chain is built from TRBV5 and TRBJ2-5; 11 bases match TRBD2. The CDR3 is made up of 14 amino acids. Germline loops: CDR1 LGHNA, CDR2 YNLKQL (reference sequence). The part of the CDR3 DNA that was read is TGTGCCAGCAGCCCGGGACTGGGGGAAGAC. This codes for CASSPGLGED. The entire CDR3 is CASSPGLGEDTQYF.

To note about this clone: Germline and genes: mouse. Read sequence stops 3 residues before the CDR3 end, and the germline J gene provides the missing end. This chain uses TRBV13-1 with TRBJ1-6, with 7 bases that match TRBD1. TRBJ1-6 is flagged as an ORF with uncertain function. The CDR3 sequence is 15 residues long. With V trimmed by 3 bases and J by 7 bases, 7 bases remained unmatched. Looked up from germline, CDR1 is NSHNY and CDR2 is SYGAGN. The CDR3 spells CASSGNRDRNSPLYF. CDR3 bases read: TGTGCCAGCAGTGGGAACCGGGACAGAAATTCGCCC.

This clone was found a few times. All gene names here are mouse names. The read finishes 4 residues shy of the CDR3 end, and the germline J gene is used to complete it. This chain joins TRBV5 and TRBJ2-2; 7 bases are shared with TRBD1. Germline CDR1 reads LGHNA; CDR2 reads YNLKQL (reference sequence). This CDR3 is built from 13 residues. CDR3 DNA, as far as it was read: TGTGCCAGCAGCCAACACAGGGGTGGG. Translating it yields CASSQHRGG. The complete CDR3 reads CASSQHRGGQLYF.

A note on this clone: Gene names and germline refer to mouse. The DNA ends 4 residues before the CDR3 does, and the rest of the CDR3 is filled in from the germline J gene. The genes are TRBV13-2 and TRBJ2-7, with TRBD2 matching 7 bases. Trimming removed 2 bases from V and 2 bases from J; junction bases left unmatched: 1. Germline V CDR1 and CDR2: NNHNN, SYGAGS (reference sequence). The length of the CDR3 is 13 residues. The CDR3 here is CASGETGTYEQYF. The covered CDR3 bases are TGTGCCAGCGGTGAGACTGGGACCTAT.